This T cell receptor (beta chain) is from a study of T cell repertoires in cytomegalovirus infection. TCRdb reanalysed the reads using MiXCR and keeps one entry per CDR3 protein. The table has around 740,000 distinct CDR3 sequences, approximately 34% seen once. The sample holds one count of this clonotype. The receptor comes from a human donor in good health (CMV status not recorded). Some clones in this sample may be carry-over from other donors' samples. Material: PBMCs.

CDR3 protein: CATSDRTSGRFYNEQFF. In nucleotides, the CDR3 is TGTGCCACCAGTGATCGGACTAGCGGGAGGTTCTACAATGAGCAGTTCTTC. The V gene is TRBV24-1, the J gene TRBJ2-1, with 14 bases matching TRBD2. Trimming removed 3 bases from V and 3 bases from J; junction bases left unmatched: 3. Germline V gives CDR1 KGHDR, CDR2 SFDVKD. CDR3 length: 17 amino acids.